This is a list of T cell receptor beta chains from one sample in a study of post-analysis software for immune sequencing data. Using its own MiXCR run on the PCR reads, TCRdb lists one record per CDR3 protein. The data show hundreds of thousands of distinct CDR3 sequences, 44% seen once. Sequenced input: blood. The receptor source for this set is a girl between 10 and 17 years old with multiple sclerosis. CDR3s include the opening cysteine and the closing phenylalanine or tryptophan. The D gene is left open where the match is weak. Rows may omit the clone size; those that give it use once, few, many or a size class.

size	D	V	J	CDR3	DNA
.	.	TRBV20-1	TRBJ1-5	CSVRGKGSTGNQPQHF	TGCAGTGTCAGAGGGAAGGGAAGTACAGGCAATCAGCCCCAGCATTTT
.	.	TRBV15	TRBJ2-7	CATNRVRDYEQYF	TGTGCCACCAACAGAGTTAGGGATTACGAGCAGTACTTC
once	.	TRBV11-2	TRBJ1-2	CASSLDRGTLYGYTF	TGTGCCAGCAGCTTAGATAGGGGGACCCTCTATGGCTACACCTTC
.	.	TRBV12-3/TRBV12-4	TRBJ2-1	CASSFESIGSEQFF	TGTGCCAGCAGTTTCGAAAGTATTGGGAGTGAGCAGTTCTTC
.	TRBD1	TRBV7-2	TRBJ2-3	CASAEGAADTQYF	TGTGCCAGCGCCGAGGGGGCCGCAGATACGCAGTATTTT
.	.	TRBV4-1	TRBJ2-7	CASSQDSGQSYEQYF	TGCGCCAGCAGCCAAGATTCCGGACAGTCCTACGAGCAGTACTTC
few	.	TRBV12-3/TRBV12-4	TRBJ1-6	CASSLMSPYNSPLHF	TGTGCCAGCAGTTTAATGAGCCCTTATAATTCACCCCTCCACTTT
few	.	TRBV7-2	TRBJ2-3	CASSFYQTTDTQYF	TGTGCCAGTAGCTTCTACCAAACCACAGATACGCAGTATTTT
.	TRBD1	TRBV7-9	TRBJ1-2	CASSLLQGIPYGYTF	TGTGCCAGCAGCTTACTACAGGGGATTCCCTATGGCTACACCTTC
.	.	TRBV12-3/TRBV12-4	TRBJ1-1	CASSSSGDNTEAFF	TGTGCCAGCAGTTCCTCCGGGGACAACACTGAAGCTTTCTTT
few	.	TRBV27	TRBJ2-1	CASSYGHYNEQFF	TGTGCCAGCAGTTACGGCCATTACAATGAGCAGTTCTTC
.	.	TRBV12-3/TRBV12-4	TRBJ1-2	CASSLQGKVSYGYTF	TGTGCCAGCAGTTTACAGGGGAAGGTTAGCTATGGCTACACCTTC
.	.	TRBV6-4	TRBJ1-5	CASSDSKDQPQHF	TGTGCCAGCAGTGACTCAAAAGACCAGCCCCAGCATTTT
.	TRBD2	TRBV12-3/TRBV12-4	TRBJ2-7	CASSFLTSGSYEQYF	TGTGCCAGCAGTTTCTTGACTAGCGGGAGTTACGAGCAGTACTTC
.	.	TRBV5-1	TRBJ2-1	CASSLATGRQFF	TGCGCCAGCAGCTTGGCCACCGGGAGGCAGTTCTTC
.	.	TRBV12-3/TRBV12-4	TRBJ2-5	CASSFGGNRETQYF	TGTGCCAGCAGTTTCGGAGGGAATCGAGAGACCCAGTACTTC
.	.	TRBV4-2	TRBJ2-3	CASSHELGGTDTQYF	TGTGCCAGCAGCCACGAACTAGGTGGCACAGATACGCAGTATTTT
.	.	TRBV2	TRBJ2-1	CASSPTGRRGYNEQFF	TGTGCCAGCAGTCCAACAGGGAGGCGAGGGTATAATGAGCAGTTCTTC
.	.	TRBV21-1	TRBJ1-2	CASSARGVSYGYTF	TGTGCCAGCAGCGCCCGGGGGGTCTCCTATGGCTACACCTTC
few	.	TRBV11-2	TRBJ1-2	CASSLIGNRGYTF	TGTGCCAGCAGCTTAATAGGGAATCGTGGCTACACCTTC
.	TRBD1	TRBV7-9	TRBJ2-1	CASSFLPTATGGREQFF	TGTGCCAGCAGCTTTCTCCCGACCGCGACAGGGGGCCGTGAGCAGTTCTTC
.	.	TRBV29-1	TRBJ2-7	CSAKRADYNEQYF	TGCAGCGCCAAAAGAGCTGACTACAATGAGCAGTACTTC
few	.	TRBV2	TRBJ1-2	CASSSGGQFYGYTF	TGTGCCAGCAGTTCGGGTGGACAGTTCTATGGCTACACCTTC
.	.	TRBV7-2	TRBJ2-7	CASSFHGQRKSYEQYF	TGTGCCAGCAGCTTCCACGGACAGCGCAAGTCCTACGAGCAGTACTTC
.	TRBD2	TRBV12-3/TRBV12-4	TRBJ2-6	CASSFLAGYSGANVLTF	TGTGCCAGCAGTTTTCTAGCGGGCTACTCTGGGGCCAACGTCCTGACTTTC
.	.	TRBV12-3/TRBV12-4	TRBJ2-5	CASSWGGQNTGEQYF	TGTGCCAGCAGTTGGGGCGGACAGAACACCGGGGAGCAGTACTTC
.	.	TRBV28	TRBJ1-6	CASTGGPGSPLHF	TGTGCCAGCACGGGGGGCCCCGGTTCACCCCTCCACTTT
.	.	TRBV7-2	TRBJ1-5	CASSSLGGHQPQHF	TGTGCCAGCAGCTCCCTCGGGGGCCATCAGCCCCAGCATTTT
.	TRBD1	TRBV20-1	TRBJ1-1	CSVDPGQMFAFF	TGCAGTGTCGATCCGGGACAGATGTTCGCTTTCTTT
.	TRBD2	TRBV6-6	TRBJ2-7	CASSSTGRLAPSYEQYF	TGTGCCAGCAGTTCCACCGGCAGACTAGCGCCCTCCTACGAGCAGTACTTC
.	TRBD2	TRBV24-1	TRBJ2-1	CATTSGRSNEQFF	TGTGCCACCACAAGCGGGAGAAGCAATGAGCAGTTCTTC
.	TRBD1	TRBV4-1	TRBJ2-5	CASSRGRGQFQETQYF	TGCGCCAGCAGCCGAGGTCGGGGACAGTTCCAAGAGACCCAGTACTTC
many	.	TRBV12-3/TRBV12-4	TRBJ2-6	CASTPRSRSLLSGANVLTF	TGTGCCAGCACCCCCCGGAGTAGGTCCCTCCTCTCTGGGGCCAACGTCCTGACTTTC
few	TRBD2	TRBV12-3/TRBV12-4	TRBJ2-1	CASSLEFGEGNEQFF	TGTGCCAGCAGTCTTGAGTTTGGGGAGGGCAATGAGCAGTTCTTC
.	TRBD1	TRBV10-3	TRBJ1-1	CAITGTGGNTEAFF	TGTGCCATCACCGGGACAGGGGGCAACACTGAAGCTTTCTTT
few	.	TRBV2	TRBJ1-2	CASSEERQGGYTF	TGTGCCAGCAGTGAAGAACGCCAGGGGGGCTACACCTTC
few	TRBD1	TRBV12-3/TRBV12-4	TRBJ2-1	CASSFRTGDNEQFF	TGTGCCAGCAGTTTCCGGACAGGGGACAATGAGCAGTTCTTC
many	.	TRBV20-1	TRBJ2-7	CSAREEVDHEQYF	TGCAGTGCTAGGGAAGAGGTTGACCACGAGCAGTACTTC
.	TRBD2	TRBV5-1	TRBJ2-2	CASSLAGYPGTGELFF	TGCGCCAGCAGCTTAGCGGGGTACCCGGGCACCGGGGAGCTGTTTTTT
.	.	TRBV12-3/TRBV12-4	TRBJ1-5	CASRRDGRNQPQHF	TGTGCCAGCAGGAGGGACGGTCGCAATCAGCCCCAGCATTTT
.	.	TRBV10-3	TRBJ1-2	CAISVEGYNYGYTF	TGTGCCATCAGTGTGGAGGGGTATAACTATGGCTACACCTTC
.	.	TRBV29-1	TRBJ2-5	CSVVPRDRGETQYF	TGCAGCGTTGTCCCTCGGGATAGGGGGGAGACCCAGTACTTC